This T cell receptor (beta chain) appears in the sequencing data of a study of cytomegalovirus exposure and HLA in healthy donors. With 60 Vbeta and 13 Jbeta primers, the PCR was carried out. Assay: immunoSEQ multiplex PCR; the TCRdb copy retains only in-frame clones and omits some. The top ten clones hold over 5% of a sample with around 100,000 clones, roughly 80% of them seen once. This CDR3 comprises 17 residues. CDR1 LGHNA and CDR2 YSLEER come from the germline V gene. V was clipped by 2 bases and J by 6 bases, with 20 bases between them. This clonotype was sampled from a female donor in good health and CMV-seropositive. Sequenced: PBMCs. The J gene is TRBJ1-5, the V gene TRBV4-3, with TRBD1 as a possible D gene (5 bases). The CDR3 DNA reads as TGCGCCAGCAGCCAACACGTCGGACAACGGGCGAGTCAGCCCCAGCATTTT. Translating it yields CASSQHVGQRASQPQHF.